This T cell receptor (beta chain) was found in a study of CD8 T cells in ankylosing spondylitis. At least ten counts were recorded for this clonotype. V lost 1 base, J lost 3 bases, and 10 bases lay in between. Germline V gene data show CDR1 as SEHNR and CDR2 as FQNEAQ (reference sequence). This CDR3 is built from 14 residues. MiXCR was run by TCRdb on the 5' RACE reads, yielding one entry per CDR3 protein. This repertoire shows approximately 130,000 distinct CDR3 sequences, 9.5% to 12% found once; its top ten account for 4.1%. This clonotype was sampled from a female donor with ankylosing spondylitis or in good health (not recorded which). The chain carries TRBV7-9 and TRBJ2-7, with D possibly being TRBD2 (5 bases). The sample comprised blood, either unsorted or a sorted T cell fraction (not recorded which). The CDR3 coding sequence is TGTGCCAGCAGCTTAGTTATAGGGAGCTACGAGCAGTACTTC. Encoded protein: CASSLVIGSYEQYF.